These T cell receptor beta chains were read from a single sample in a study of CD8 T cells in ankylosing spondylitis. TCRdb itself ran the 5' RACE reads through MiXCR, one entry per CDR3 protein. Altogether hundreds of thousands of distinct CDR3 sequences are present, 15% to 20% being singletons, with the ten largest covering around 0.92%. The sequenced material came from blood, either unsorted or a sorted T cell fraction (not recorded which). These receptors were obtained from a male donor with ankylosing spondylitis. CDR3s include the opening cysteine and the closing phenylalanine or tryptophan. The D gene is left open where the match is weak. Not all rows give a size; the values are once, few, many and, for expanded clones, a class.

d_call	clone_size	v_call	j_call	cdr3_aa	cdr3_nt
TRBD2	.	TRBV28	TRBJ2-3	CASSSSSGRLADTQYF	TGTGCCAGCAGTTCCTCTAGCGGGAGATTGGCAGATACGCAGTATTTT
.	.	TRBV28	TRBJ2-3	CASSLGTNTDTQYF	TGTGCCAGCAGTTTAGGGACAAACACAGATACGCAGTATTTT
TRBD1	few	TRBV20-1	TRBJ2-1	CSATRGIRDNEQFF	TGCAGTGCTACCAGGGGGATAAGGGACAATGAGCAGTTCTTC
.	few	TRBV15	TRBJ2-3	CATSRDPGVRTDTQYF	TGTGCCACCAGCAGAGATCCAGGGGTCAGAACAGATACGCAGTATTTT
.	many	TRBV12-3/TRBV12-4	TRBJ2-1	CASSFPYNEQFF	TGTGCCAGCAGTTTCCCCTACAATGAGCAGTTCTTC
.	few	TRBV10-3	TRBJ2-2	CAISGSHPGELFF	TGTGCCATCAGTGGGAGTCACCCCGGGGAGCTGTTTTTT
.	few	TRBV11-2	TRBJ1-2	CASSSSGSTNYGYTF	TGTGCCAGCAGCTCCTCAGGGTCAACTAACTATGGCTACACCTTC
.	.	TRBV20-1	TRBJ1-1	CSASIPGVLTEAFF	TGCAGTGCTAGTATTCCAGGGGTCCTCACTGAAGCTTTCTTT
.	.	TRBV6-1	TRBJ1-5	CASSDRRTPQHF	TGTGCCAGCAGTGACCGTCGGACCCCCCAGCATTTT
.	.	TRBV12-3/TRBV12-4	TRBJ1-2	CASSLGSGTTGGYTF	TGTGCCAGCAGTTTAGGGTCAGGGACAACGGGGGGCTACACCTTC
.	few	TRBV18	TRBJ1-2	CASSPAGFNYGYTF	TGTGCCAGCTCACCCGCGGGGTTTAACTATGGCTACACCTTC
TRBD2	.	TRBV20-1	TRBJ2-7	CSASRLAGGWAYEQYF	TGCAGTGCTAGTCGTCTAGCGGGAGGGTGGGCCTACGAGCAGTACTTC
.	.	TRBV20-1	TRBJ2-1	CSAPPTGRGVYNEQFF	TGCAGTGCCCCCCCGACGGGGAGAGGGGTATACAATGAGCAGTTCTTC
TRBD2	.	TRBV11-3	TRBJ2-3	CASSSPGTSGSPDTQYF	TGTGCCAGCAGCTCGCCGGGGACTAGCGGGAGCCCAGATACGCAGTATTTT
TRBD1	.	TRBV24-1	TRBJ2-3	CATSGPPGQADTQYF	TGTGCCACCAGTGGACCCCCGGGACAGGCAGATACGCAGTATTTT
TRBD1	few	TRBV5-1	TRBJ1-2	CASSHKGQGAGTF	TGCGCCAGCAGCCACAAAGGACAGGGAGCGGGCACCTTC
.	many	TRBV7-2	TRBJ2-3	CASSLASLTDTQYF	TGTGCCAGCAGCTTAGCCAGCCTCACAGATACGCAGTATTTT
.	many	TRBV7-8	TRBJ1-1	CASSLDGRRNTEAFF	TGTGCCAGCAGCTTAGATGGACGGAGGAACACTGAAGCTTTCTTT
.	few	TRBV18	TRBJ2-1	CASSPSLSGPGRSGQFF	TGTGCCAGCTCACCCTCTTTGAGCGGGCCGGGTCGGAGTGGGCAGTTCTTC
TRBD1	few	TRBV2	TRBJ2-3	CASSQTDRGTDTQYF	TGTGCCAGCAGCCAAACGGACAGGGGCACAGATACGCAGTATTTT
.	.	TRBV30	TRBJ2-5	CAWSVGFLKGETQYF	TGTGCCTGGAGTGTGGGCTTCCTTAAAGGAGAGACCCAGTACTTC
.	few	TRBV2	TRBJ1-2	CASRWDIANYGYTF	TGTGCCAGCAGGTGGGACATCGCTAACTATGGCTACACCTTC
TRBD1	few	TRBV5-1	TRBJ1-1	CASSAGTGYTEAFF	TGCGCCAGCAGCGCCGGGACAGGGTACACTGAAGCTTTCTTT
TRBD1	many	TRBV5-1	TRBJ2-2	CASSLRKGQGTGELFF	TGCGCCAGCAGCCTGAGAAAGGGACAGGGCACCGGGGAGCTGTTTTTT
TRBD1	few	TRBV20-1	TRBJ2-7	CSGGPGQTYEQYF	TGCAGTGGAGGTCCGGGACAGACATACGAGCAGTACTTC
.	few	TRBV18	TRBJ2-1	CASSPLSSSYNEQFF	TGTGCCAGCTCACCACTTTCGAGCTCCTACAATGAGCAGTTCTTC
.	.	TRBV6-2/TRBV6-3	TRBJ2-5	CASSYGLGTQYF	TGTGCCAGCAGTTACGGTTTAGGGACCCAGTACTTC
TRBD1	.	TRBV24-1	TRBJ2-7	CATLRQGPHEQYF	TGTGCCACCCTAAGACAGGGCCCCCACGAGCAGTACTTC
.	few	TRBV7-9	TRBJ2-3	CASSRTRGTDTQYF	TGTGCCAGCAGCCGGACCCGGGGGACAGATACGCAGTATTTT
.	many	TRBV5-1	TRBJ1-1	CASSLGTLNTEAFF	TGCGCCAGCAGCTTGGGGACCTTGAACACTGAAGCTTTCTTT
.	many	TRBV20-1	TRBJ2-1	CSGFEMGGNEQFF	TGCAGTGGATTTGAGATGGGCGGGAATGAGCAGTTCTTC
TRBD2	.	TRBV3-1	TRBJ2-5	CASSRPGTSVETQYF	TGTGCCAGCAGCCGCCCTGGGACTAGCGTGGAGACCCAGTACTTC
.	.	TRBV7-8	TRBJ2-1	CASSPSDVRNEQFF	TGTGCCAGCAGCCCATCAGACGTTCGCAATGAGCAGTTCTTC
TRBD1	.	TRBV5-4	TRBJ1-2	CASSPGQGQWYGYTF	TGTGCCAGCAGCCCCGGACAGGGTCAATGGTATGGCTACACCTTC
.	.	TRBV2	TRBJ2-1	CASVPAASYNEQFF	TGTGCCAGCGTTCCAGCGGCCTCCTACAATGAGCAGTTCTTC
.	.	TRBV12-3/TRBV12-4	TRBJ2-3	CASSLGQALYTDTQYF	TGTGCCAGCAGTTTGGGTCAGGCACTGTACACAGATACGCAGTATTTT
TRBD2	.	TRBV10-3	TRBJ2-1	CATGVREGPYNEQFF	TGTGCCACTGGGGTCCGGGAGGGCCCCTACAATGAGCAGTTCTTC
TRBD2	many	TRBV20-1	TRBJ2-3	CSAPPRLADLTDTQYF	TGCAGTGCTCCCCCACGGCTAGCGGATCTCACAGATACGCAGTATTTT
.	.	TRBV9	TRBJ2-1	CASSPPSHNEQFF	TGTGCCAGCAGCCCTCCGTCCCACAATGAGCAGTTCTTC
.	few	TRBV6-1	TRBJ1-4	CASRETTTNEKLFF	TGTGCCAGCAGGGAGACAACAACTAATGAAAAACTGTTTTTT
.	.	TRBV27	TRBJ2-7	CASSHDRIAYEQYF	TGTGCCAGCAGCCACGACAGGATCGCCTACGAGCAGTACTTC
.	many	TRBV6-5	TRBJ1-1	CASSGPYTEAFF	TGTGCCAGCTCCGGGCCTTACACTGAAGCTTTCTTT
TRBD1	few	TRBV7-2	TRBJ2-1	CASSLGGTGKNEQFF	TGTGCCAGCAGCTTAGGGGGGACAGGAAAAAATGAGCAGTTCTTC
.	few	TRBV20-1	TRBJ1-2	CSASTMLNYGYTF	TGCAGTGCTAGTACAATGTTAAACTATGGCTACACCTTC
.	few	TRBV15	TRBJ2-7	CATSRLPGTVAYEQYF	TGTGCCACCAGCAGGCTCCCCGGGACTGTGGCCTACGAGCAGTACTTC
TRBD2	.	TRBV20-1	TRBJ2-3	CSARQAGGVPDTQYF	TGCAGTGCTAGACAAGCGGGAGGCGTTCCGGATACGCAGTATTTT
.	few	TRBV20-1	TRBJ2-7	CSARARRGAGEQYF	TGCAGTGCTAGAGCCCGCCGGGGTGCGGGCGAGCAGTACTTC
TRBD2	.	TRBV20-1	TRBJ2-2	CSARDLGLAANTGELFF	TGCAGTGCTAGAGATCTCGGGCTAGCGGCGAACACCGGGGAGCTGTTTTTT
.	.	TRBV7-2	TRBJ2-1	CASSFDSSREQFF	TGTGCCAGCAGCTTCGACTCCTCTAGGGAGCAGTTCTTC
.	.	TRBV27	TRBJ1-5	CASSLQMAPNQPQHF	TGTGCCAGCAGTTTACAAATGGCGCCCAATCAGCCCCAGCATTTT
.	.	TRBV2	TRBJ2-7	CASRRAPEQYF	TGTGCCAGCAGGAGGGCCCCCGAGCAGTACTTC
.	few	TRBV11-2	TRBJ2-3	CASSFSHLRTDTQYF	TGTGCCAGCAGCTTTTCACACCTACGCACAGATACGCAGTATTTT
TRBD1	.	TRBV6-2/TRBV6-3	TRBJ2-3	CASSAQARGLGDTQYF	TGTGCCAGCAGTGCCCAGGCCAGGGGGCTGGGAGATACGCAGTATTTT
TRBD1	.	TRBV7-4	TRBJ1-5	CASSALGGQGHQPQHF	TGTGCCAGCAGCGCCCTGGGGGGACAGGGCCATCAGCCCCAGCATTTT
.	few	TRBV7-2	TRBJ2-1	CASSFDRTGTYNEQFF	TGTGCCAGCAGCTTCGATCGGACGGGCACCTACAATGAGCAGTTCTTC
TRBD1	.	TRBV7-9	TRBJ2-4	CASSSTDRAWYKNIQYF	TGTGCCAGCAGCTCCACAGACAGGGCTTGGTACAAAAACATTCAGTACTTC
.	few	TRBV29-1	TRBJ1-2	CSVRAEGRAPYGYTF	TGCAGCGTTAGGGCTGAGGGCAGGGCTCCCTATGGCTACACCTTC
.	.	TRBV5-1	TRBJ2-7	CASSLVLAAEQYF	TGCGCCAGCAGCTTGGTCCTAGCCGCCGAGCAGTACTTC